This T cell receptor (beta chain) was documented in a study of T cell responses to AZD1222 COVID-19 vaccine. General study points: Reports say nearly half of spike-specific TCRs go after unmutated variant regions. Following two doses of AZD1222, Spike-specific TCR breadth and depth rose. Donors skewed white British and female; clonal diversity was possibly underestimated. The peak T cell response came first, and repertoires were sampled only after it.

Comment on this clone: Its target is not known.

The data were produced by immunoSEQ multiplex PCR, yet TCRdb's version contains in-frame clones alone and is incomplete. The table lists more than 85,000 clones, just under 90% of them singletons, with 3% to 3.5% in the top ten. The material was peripheral blood, obtained on day 0 of AZD1222 vaccination. The TCR originated in an adult in good health.

The CDR3 reads CASSIRWAGGELFF. CDR3 DNA: TGTGCCAGTAGTATTCGTTGGGCAGGGGGTGAACTGTTTTTT. The chain is built from TRBV19 and TRBJ1-4; 7 nucleotides line up with TRBD1. Germline V gives CDR1 LNHDA, CDR2 SQIVND (reference sequence). The trim removed 3 bases at V and 12 bases at J, leaving 10 bases unmatched. The CDR3 sequence is 14 residues long.